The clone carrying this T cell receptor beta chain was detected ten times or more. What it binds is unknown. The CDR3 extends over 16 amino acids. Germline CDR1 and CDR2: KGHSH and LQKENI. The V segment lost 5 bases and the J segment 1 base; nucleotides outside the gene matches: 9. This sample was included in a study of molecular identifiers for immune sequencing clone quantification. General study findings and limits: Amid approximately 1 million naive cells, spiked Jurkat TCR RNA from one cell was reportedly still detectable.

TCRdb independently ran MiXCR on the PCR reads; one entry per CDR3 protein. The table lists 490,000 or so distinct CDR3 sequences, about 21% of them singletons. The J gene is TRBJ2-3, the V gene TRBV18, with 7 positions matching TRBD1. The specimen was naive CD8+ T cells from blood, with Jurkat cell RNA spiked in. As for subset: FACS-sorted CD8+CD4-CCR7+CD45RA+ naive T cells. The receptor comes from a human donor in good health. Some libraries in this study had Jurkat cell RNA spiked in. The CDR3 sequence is CASSSGPQGGTDTQYF. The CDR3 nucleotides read TGTGCCAGCTCATCCGGGCCCCAGGGGGGCACAGATACGCAGTATTTT.